This T cell receptor beta chain derives from a study of shared clonotypes between healthy human individuals. Across the whole study: Donors were two women and a few men aged 18 to 49.

In germline, CDR1 is ENHRY, CDR2 SYGVKD. The CDR3 consists of 14 residues. Trimming took off 1 base at V and 6 bases at J, with 13 bases between the two ends. Each subset's genomic DNA was shared equally among a number of immunoSEQ plates. The team ran DNA from unsorted PBMCs on ten immunoSEQ deep assay plates for sequencing. TCRdb's table, derived via immunoSEQ multiplex PCR, lists solely in-frame clones and lacks some. The repertoire holds about half a million clones, with around 73% as singletons. The chain combines TRBV10-3 with TRBJ2-7; D may be TRBD1 (7 bases). Sample: PBMCs. The receptor comes from a woman in her forties in good health. Some clones in this sample may be carry-over from other donors' samples. DNA for the CDR3: TGTGCCATCAGTGAGTGGGATCAGGGGGGCGAGCAGTACTTC. Translation: CAISEWDQGGEQYF.